This TCR beta chain was retrieved from a study of radiotherapy plus CTLA-4 blockade in lung cancer. With ipilimumab providing CTLA-4 blockade, focal radiation was administered to patients who had chemo-refractory metastatic non-small-cell lung cancer. Whole-study results and caveats: In blood, TCR clones derived from the tumor expanded after radiotherapy plus ipilimumab.

Details on this clone: The antigen remains unidentified.

Trimming shortened V by 0 bases and J by 6 bases, and 6 bases separated the two germline ends. The CDR3 runs to 13 residues. Germline CDR1 SGDLS, CDR2 YYNGEE. TCRdb's copy holds only in-frame clones and misses some; the assay was immunoSEQ multiplex PCR. The sample holds roughly 120,000 clones, approximately 77% seen once. The specimen comprised peripheral blood, sampled from a patient treated with radiotherapy plus ipilimumab. V gene TRBV9 combines with J gene TRBJ2-2; D uncertain. The clonotype comes from a human donor with non-small cell lung cancer that progressed on radiotherapy plus ipilimumab. Some clones in this sample may be carry-over from other donors' samples. CDR3 amino acids: CASSVGPAGELFF. The CDR3 DNA sequence: TGTGCCAGCAGCGTAGGGCCGGCCGGGGAGCTGTTTTTT.